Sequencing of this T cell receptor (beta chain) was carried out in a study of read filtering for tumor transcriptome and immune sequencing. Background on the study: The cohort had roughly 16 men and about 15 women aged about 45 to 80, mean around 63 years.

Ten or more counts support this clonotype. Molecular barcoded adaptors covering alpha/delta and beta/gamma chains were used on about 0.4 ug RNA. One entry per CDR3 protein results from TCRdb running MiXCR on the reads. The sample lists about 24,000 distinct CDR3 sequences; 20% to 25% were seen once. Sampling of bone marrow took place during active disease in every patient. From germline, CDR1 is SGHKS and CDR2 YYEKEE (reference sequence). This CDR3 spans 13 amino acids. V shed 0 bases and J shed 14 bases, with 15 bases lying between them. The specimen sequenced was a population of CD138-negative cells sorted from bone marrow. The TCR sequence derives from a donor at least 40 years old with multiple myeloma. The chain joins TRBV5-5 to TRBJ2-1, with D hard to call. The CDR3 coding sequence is TGTGCCAGCAGCTTGGCCCCGAATACTGGGAAGTTCTTC. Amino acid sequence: CASSLAPNTGKFF.